The T cell receptor (beta chain) described here comes from a study of control samples from healthy donors and cancer patients. This CDR3 has 15 amino acids. V gave up 5 bases and J gave up 1 base, with 14 bases separating them. Germline V gene sequence: CDR1 MNHEY, CDR2 SMNVEV (reference sequence). Produced via immunoSEQ multiplex PCR; TCRdb's table is partial and in-frame only. The sample records roughly 120,000 clones, 80% to 90% being singletons. The receptor was isolated from a woman in her forties or fifties with colorectal cancer. V is TRBV27 and J is TRBJ1-1; no clear D gene. Sample: PBMCs. The CDR3: CASSTHEGGNTEAFF. DNA of the CDR3: TGTGCCAGCAGTACCCACGAGGGCGGGAACACTGAAGCTTTCTTT.